Listed here is a single TCR beta chain. Its cognate antigen is unknown. The sample originates from a study of human T cells and chemical hapten exposure. Trimming took 1 base from V and 4 from J, leaving 16 bases between them. Germline V lookup: CDR1 MGHRA, CDR2 YSYEKL. This CDR3 is 16 amino acids long. Unique molecular identifiers were linked by the library to individual cDNA molecules. TCRdb re-called the RACE reads with MiXCR, one entry per CDR3 protein. Seen here are around 340,000 distinct CDR3 sequences, around 7% observed once, and the top ten hold more than 7%. Time point described: patch test 1, 2 weeks after DPC sensitization. Treatment indicated: therapeutic diphenylcyclopropenone sensitization with weekly scalp DPC. Alopecia patients, 18 to 70 years old and DPC-suitable, served as donors. Study-wide findings and caveats: Counts of TCRs above 1 in 1000 frequency stayed unchanged with DPC sensitization. Expanded TCRs created a significantly greater count of big CDR3 similarity clusters than controls did.

Material: whole blood, obtained in connection with sensitization to the hapten diphenylcyclopropenone (DPC). The rearrangement uses TRBV4-1 and TRBJ1-2; tentative D call: TRBD1 (6 bases). The receptor was isolated from a woman younger than 35 with alopecia areata. Some clones in this sample may be carry-over from other donors' samples. The chain's CDR3 is CASSQAAGDVGYGYTF. The CDR3 coding sequence is TGCGCCAGCAGCCAAGCGGCAGGGGATGTCGGCTATGGCTACACCTTC.